This T cell receptor beta chain emerged from a study of blood T cells in healthy people across ages. The CDR3 extends over 14 amino acids. V shed 7 bases and J shed 0 bases, with 12 bases lying between them. Germline CDR1 is SGHAT and CDR2 is FQNNGV. This clonotype turned up a few times. Its antigen remains unknown. Study-wide results and limits: TCR beta diversity was tightly associated with the proportion of naive T cells.

It was with a sample-barcoded 5' primer and a J-beta primer mix that a second PCR of about 7 to 12 cycles was run. Researchers report that a template-switch adaptor with 12 random nucleotides tagged each cDNA molecule. TCRdb itself ran the 5' RACE reads through MiXCR, one entry per CDR3 protein. The sample lists approximately 810,000 distinct CDR3 sequences; around 36% were seen once. This chain links TRBV11-2 with TRBJ1-1; D gene ambiguous. The TCR sequence derives from a man younger than 30 in good health. Sequencing was carried out using blood. CDR3: CASTTNVVNTEAFF. Written as DNA, the CDR3 is TGTGCCAGCACCACCAATGTCGTGAACACTGAAGCTTTCTTT.